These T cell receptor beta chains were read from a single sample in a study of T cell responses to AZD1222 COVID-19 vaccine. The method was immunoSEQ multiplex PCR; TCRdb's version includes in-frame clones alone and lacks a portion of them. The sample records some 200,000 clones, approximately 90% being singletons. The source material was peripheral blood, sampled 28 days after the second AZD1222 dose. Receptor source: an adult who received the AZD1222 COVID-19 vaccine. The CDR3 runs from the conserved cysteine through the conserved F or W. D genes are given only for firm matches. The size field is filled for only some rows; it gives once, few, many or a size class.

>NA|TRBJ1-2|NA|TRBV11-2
CASSLATYGYTF
TGTGCCAGCAGCTTAGCAACCTATGGCTACACCTTC
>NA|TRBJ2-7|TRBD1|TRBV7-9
CASSPGTGITYEQYF
TGTGCCAGCAGCCCAGGGACAGGGATTACCTACGAGCAGTACTTC
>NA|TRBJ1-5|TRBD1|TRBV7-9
CASSPIGTGGPNQPQHF
TGTGCCAGCAGCCCAATCGGGACAGGCGGGCCCAATCAGCCCCAGCATTTT
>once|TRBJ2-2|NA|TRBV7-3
CASSLSRGTGELFF
TGTGCCAGCAGCTTATCCCGGGGCACCGGGGAGCTGTTTTTT
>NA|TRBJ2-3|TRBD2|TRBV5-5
CASSPTSGSTDTQYF
TGTGCCAGCAGCCCTACTAGCGGGAGTACAGATACGCAGTATTTT
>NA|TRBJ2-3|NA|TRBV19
CASSMRRSGDTQYF
TGTGCCAGTAGTATGCGGCGGTCTGGGGATACGCAGTATTTT
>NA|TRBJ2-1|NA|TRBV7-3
CASSSTTTYNEQFF
TGTGCCAGCAGCTCGACAACGACCTACAATGAGCAGTTCTTC
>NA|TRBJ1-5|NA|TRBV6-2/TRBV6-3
CASSPSAFQPQHF
TGTGCCAGCAGCCCATCGGCCTTTCAGCCCCAGCATTTT
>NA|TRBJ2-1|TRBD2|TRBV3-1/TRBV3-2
CASSQRTSGNNEQFF
TGTGCCAGCAGCCAGAGGACTAGCGGTAACAATGAGCAGTTCTTC
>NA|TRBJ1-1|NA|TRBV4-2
CASSQVGVGNGAEAFF
TGTGCCAGCAGCCAAGTAGGGGTGGGAAATGGAGCTGAAGCTTTCTTT
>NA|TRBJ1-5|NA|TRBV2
CASSQSEPQHF
TGTGCCAGCAGCCAGAGTGAGCCCCAGCATTTT
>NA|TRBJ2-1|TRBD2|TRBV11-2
CASSFPTSARDEQFF
TGTGCCAGCAGCTTCCCGACTAGCGCGCGGGATGAGCAGTTCTTC
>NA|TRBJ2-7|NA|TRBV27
CASSLSRGSTYEQYF
TGTGCCAGCAGTTTATCGAGAGGGTCCACCTACGAGCAGTACTTC
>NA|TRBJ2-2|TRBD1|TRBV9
CASSVAGRGFNTGELFF
TGTGCCAGCAGCGTAGCTGGCAGGGGGTTTAACACCGGGGAGCTGTTTTTT
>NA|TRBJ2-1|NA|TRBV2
CASSLAPYNEQFF
TGTGCCAGCAGTCTCGCCCCCTACAATGAGCAGTTCTTC
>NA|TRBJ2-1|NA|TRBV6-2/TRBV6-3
CASSSSVALNEQFF
TGTGCCAGCAGCTCCTCCGTGGCACTAAATGAGCAGTTCTTC
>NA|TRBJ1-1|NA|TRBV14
CASSQFRNTEAFF
TGTGCCAGCAGCCAATTTAGGAACACTGAAGCTTTCTTT
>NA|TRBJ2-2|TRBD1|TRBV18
CASSSSGQGSTGELFF
TGTGCCAGCTCATCCTCTGGACAGGGTAGCACCGGGGAGCTGTTTTTT
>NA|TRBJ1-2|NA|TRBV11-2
CASSTMGNRPYGYTF
TGTGCCAGCAGCACAATGGGGAACAGACCATATGGCTACACCTTC
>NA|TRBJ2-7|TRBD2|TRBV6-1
CASSAYSGLAGGVHEQYF
TGTGCCAGCAGTGCCTATAGTGGACTAGCGGGAGGGGTCCACGAGCAGTACTTC
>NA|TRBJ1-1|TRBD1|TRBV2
CASRGTGGSTEAFF
TGTGCCAGCAGAGGGACAGGGGGGTCGACTGAAGCTTTCTTT
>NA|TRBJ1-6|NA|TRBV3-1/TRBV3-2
CASSPFGGRLFYNSPLHF
TGTGCCAGCAGTCCCTTTGGGGGGCGACTATTTTATAATTCACCCCTCCACTTT
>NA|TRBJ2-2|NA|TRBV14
CASSLRANTGELFF
TGTGCCAGCAGCCTCAGGGCGAACACCGGGGAGCTGTTTTTT
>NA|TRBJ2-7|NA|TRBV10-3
CAIKRETEQYF
TGTGCCATCAAAAGGGAGACGGAGCAGTACTTC
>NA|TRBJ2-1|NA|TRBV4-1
CASSQRGDNHYNEQFF
TGCGCCAGCAGCCAGCGGGGAGACAATCACTACAATGAGCAGTTCTTC
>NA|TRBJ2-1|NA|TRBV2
CASTASEDNEQFF
TGTGCCAGCACGGCTAGCGAAGACAATGAGCAGTTCTTC
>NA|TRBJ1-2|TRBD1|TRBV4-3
CASSQEGTEYGYTF
TGCGCCAGCAGCCAAGAAGGGACAGAATATGGCTACACCTTC
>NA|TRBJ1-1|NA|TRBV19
CASSIGVNTEAFF
TGTGCCAGTAGTATAGGGGTGAACACTGAAGCTTTCTTT
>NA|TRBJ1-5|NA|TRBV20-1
CSASNSNQPQHF
TGCAGTGCTAGTAATAGCAATCAGCCCCAGCATTTT
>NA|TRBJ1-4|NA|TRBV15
CATSPTGEKLFF
TGTGCCACCAGCCCCACGGGAGAAAAACTGTTTTTT
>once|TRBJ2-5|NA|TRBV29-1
CSYYEVAGETQYF
TGCAGCTACTACGAGGTGGCCGGAGAGACCCAGTACTTC
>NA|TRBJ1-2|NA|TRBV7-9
CASSLARDQLYNYGYTF
TGTGCCAGCAGCTTAGCGAGGGACCAACTCTACAACTATGGCTACACCTTC
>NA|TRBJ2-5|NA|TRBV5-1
CASSLEADQETQYF
TGCGCCAGCAGCTTGGAAGCGGACCAAGAGACCCAGTACTTC
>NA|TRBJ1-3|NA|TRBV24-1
CATSDPTSNSGNTIYF
TGTGCCACCAGTGATCCCACAAGTAACTCTGGAAACACCATATATTTT
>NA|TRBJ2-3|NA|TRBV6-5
CASRSDATDTQYF
TGTGCCAGCAGATCAGACGCCACAGATACGCAGTATTTT
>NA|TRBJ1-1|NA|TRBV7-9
CASSSPQAQGRNTEAFF
TGTGCCAGCAGCTCCCCCCAGGCACAGGGTAGGAACACTGAAGCTTTCTTT
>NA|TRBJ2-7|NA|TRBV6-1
CASSETYEQYF
TGTGCCAGCAGTGAAACCTACGAGCAGTACTTC
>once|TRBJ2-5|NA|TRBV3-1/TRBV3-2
CASSNRGTQETQYF
TGTGCCAGCAGCAACAGAGGGACCCAAGAGACCCAGTACTTC
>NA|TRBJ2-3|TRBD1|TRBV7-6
CASSSRRPGTGGLGTDTQYF
TGTGCCAGCAGCTCAAGACGTCCCGGGACAGGGGGCTTGGGCACAGATACGCAGTATTTT
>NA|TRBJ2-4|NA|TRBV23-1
CASSQSRLNVTKNIQYF
TGCGCCAGCAGTCAATCTCGCCTCAACGTCACCAAAAACATTCAGTACTTC
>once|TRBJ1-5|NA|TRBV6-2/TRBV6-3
CASSLGSTNQPQHF
TGTGCCAGCAGTCTCGGCAGCACCAATCAGCCCCAGCATTTT
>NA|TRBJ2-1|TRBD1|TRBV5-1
CASSSSGTGGGNEQFF
TGCGCCAGCAGCTCATCCGGGACAGGGGGAGGCAATGAGCAGTTCTTC
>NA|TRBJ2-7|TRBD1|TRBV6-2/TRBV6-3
CASSSTTGGLSYEQYF
TGTGCCAGCAGTTCTACGACAGGGGGATTATCCTACGAGCAGTACTTC
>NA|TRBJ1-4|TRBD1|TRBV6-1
CASSDQGGTNEKLFF
TGTGCCAGCAGTGACCAGGGGGGAACTAATGAAAAACTGTTTTTT
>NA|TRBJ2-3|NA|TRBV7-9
CASSPRATDTQYF
TGTGCCAGCAGCCCCAGGGCTACAGATACGCAGTATTTT
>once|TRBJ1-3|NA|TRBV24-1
CATSDYPGQRGNTIYF
TGTGCCACCAGTGATTATCCGGGACAAAGAGGAAACACCATATATTTT
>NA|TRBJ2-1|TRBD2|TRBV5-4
CASSLGASGISYNEQFF
TGTGCCAGCAGCTTGGGGGCTAGCGGTATCTCCTACAATGAGCAGTTCTTC
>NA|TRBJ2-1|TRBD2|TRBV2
CASSVQAGGLYNEQFF
TGTGCCAGCAGTGTTCAAGCGGGAGGCCTCTACAATGAGCAGTTCTTC
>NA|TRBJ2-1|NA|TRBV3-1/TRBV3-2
CASSLDGRSSYNEQFF
TGTGCCAGCAGCCTCGACGGTAGGAGCTCCTACAATGAGCAGTTCTTC
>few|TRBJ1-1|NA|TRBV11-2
CASSLVAVSTEAFF
TGTGCCAGCAGCTTAGTGGCCGTGAGCACTGAAGCTTTCTTT
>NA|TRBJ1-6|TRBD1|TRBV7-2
CASSARDSSSYNSPLHF
TGTGCCAGCAGCGCCCGGGACAGTAGCTCCTATAATTCACCCCTCCACTTT
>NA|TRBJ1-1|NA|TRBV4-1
CASSQARVSTEAFF
TGCGCCAGCAGCCAAGCGAGGGTTTCCACTGAAGCTTTCTTT
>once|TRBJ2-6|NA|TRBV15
CATSAEGSSGANVLTF
TGTGCCACCAGCGCGGAGGGCTCCTCTGGGGCCAACGTCCTGACTTTC